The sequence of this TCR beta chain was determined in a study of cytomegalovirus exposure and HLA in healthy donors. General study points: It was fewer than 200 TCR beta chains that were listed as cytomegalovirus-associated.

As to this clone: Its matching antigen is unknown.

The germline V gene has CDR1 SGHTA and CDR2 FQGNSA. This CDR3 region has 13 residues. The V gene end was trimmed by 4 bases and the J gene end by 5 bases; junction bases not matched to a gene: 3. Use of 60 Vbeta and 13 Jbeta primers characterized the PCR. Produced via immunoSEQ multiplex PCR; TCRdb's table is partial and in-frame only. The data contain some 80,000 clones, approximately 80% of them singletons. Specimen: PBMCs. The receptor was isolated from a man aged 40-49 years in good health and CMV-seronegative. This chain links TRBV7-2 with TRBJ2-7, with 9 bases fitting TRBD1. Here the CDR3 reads CASSYRTGDEQYF. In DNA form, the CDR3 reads TGTGCCAGCAGCTACCGGACAGGGGACGAGCAGTACTTC. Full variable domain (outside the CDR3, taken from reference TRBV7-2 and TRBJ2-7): GAGVSQSPSNKVTEKGKDVELRCDPISGHTALYWYRQSLGQGLEFLIYFQGNSAPDKSGLPSDRFSAERTGGSVSTLTIQRTQQEDSAVYLCASSYRTGDEQYFGPGTRLTVT.